This T cell receptor beta chain was recorded in a study of a mutant IDH1 vaccine in newly diagnosed glioma. Using immunoSEQ multiplex PCR, the repertoire was profiled, and TCRdb retains in-frame clones only, with some absent. The sample lists tens of thousands of clones; 85% to 90% were seen once. As for this clone: Its antigen is undetermined.

The time point denotes: week 47, end of study. One vaccine dose held 300 ug of mutant IDH1 20-mer peptide and came with topical imiquimod. Trimming removed 4 bases at V and 3 bases at J, with 13 bases between. Germline CDR1 and CDR2: LNHDA and SQIVND (reference sequence). The CDR3 has 15 residues. This chain connects TRBV19 to TRBJ1-5; a possible D gene is TRBD1 (6 bases). Sample: PBMCs, taken from a glioma patient whose treatment included an IDH1 peptide vaccine. The sequence was collected from a woman in her forties or fifties with glioma. The CDR3 sequence: CASSRAGEYNQPQHF. Here the CDR3 DNA reads TGTGCCAGTAGTAGAGCAGGGGAGTACAATCAGCCCCAGCATTTT.